One sample yielded the 25 T cell receptor beta chains listed below, sequenced in a study of metastatic and nonmetastatic thyroid tumors (dated by TCRdb to between 2020 and 2021). To prepare the library, PCR was applied. These reads were obtained on an Illumina HiSeq 4000. TCRdb reran the public reads through fastp at Q25 and MiXCR, keeping productive beta chains. This sample is represented by roughly 23,000 clones; more than 14% of them were singletons. 14% of the sample goes to the ten largest clones. No treatment had been received by any patient before thyroid surgery. Material for sequencing was tumor tissue. The receptor set was obtained from a female donor with papillary thyroid cancer or a benign thyroid nodule (not recorded which). Some clones in this sample may be carry-over from other donors' samples.

This clone was counted only a few times. The chain has TRBV2 and TRBJ2-7; D is tentatively TRBD1 or TRBD2 (6 bases each). Trimming removed 5 bases from V and 8 bases from J, with 13 bases in between. The CDR3 totals 12 residues. Germline V gene data show CDR1 as SNHLY and CDR2 as FYNNEI. DNA for the CDR3: TGTGCCAGCAGTTACACGGGGGACAAGCAGTACTTC. Its protein is CASSYTGDKQYF.

Many counts were recorded for this clone. Other DNA variants within this sample encode the same CDR3. For the CDR3, the DNA is TGTGCCAGCAGGCCGGGGGAGGACACTGAAGCTTTCTTT. Amino acid sequence: CASRPGEDTEAFF. This chain links TRBV2 with TRBJ1-1; D is possibly TRBD1 (5 bases). Germline lookup yields CDR1 SNHLY and CDR2 FYNNEI. CDR3 size: 13 residues. V lost 6 bases to trimming and J lost 3 bases, with 11 bases between them. Combining the CDR3 with reference TRBV2 and TRBJ1-1 gives the whole variable domain EPEVTQTPSHQVTQMGQEVILRCVPISNHLYFYWYRQILGQKVEFLVSFYNNEISEKSEIFDDQFSVERPDGSNFTLKIRSTKLEDSAMYFCASRPGEDTEAFFGQGTRLTVV.

This clone has at least ten counts. The gene calls are TRBV28 and TRBJ2-5, with 15 bases fitting TRBD2. Germline assignment: CDR1 MDHEN and CDR2 SYDVKM. There are 17 residues in the CDR3. The trim removed 6 bases at V and 5 bases at J, leaving 10 bases unmatched. Here the CDR3 reads CASSRGTSGRFHETQYF. CDR3 in DNA: TGTGCCAGCAGCCGAGGGACTAGCGGGAGGTTCCATGAGACCCAGTACTTC.

This clone was observed at least ten times. This chain links TRBV9 with TRBJ2-3, with 7 bases identical to TRBD1. The germline V gene encodes CDR1 SGDLS and CDR2 YYNGEE. Trimming took 0 bases from V and 6 from J; bases not matched to a gene: 7. The CDR3 length is 15 residues. In DNA form, the CDR3 reads TGTGCCAGCAGCGTAGCCGGGACAGCCGCTGATACGCAGTATTTT. It encodes CASSVAGTAADTQYF.

The V and J genes are TRBV5-1 and TRBJ2-7; 8 nucleotides agree with TRBD1. Germline CDR1 is SGHRS and CDR2 is YFSETQ. Unmatched junction bases numbered 17, after V lost 4 bases and J lost 5 bases. This CDR3 is built from 17 residues. This chain's CDR3 is CASSHPAGWTGRNEQYF. The DNA of the CDR3 is TGCGCCAGCAGCCACCCTGCCGGGTGGACAGGGAGGAACGAGCAGTACTTC.

About this clone itself: This may be a read error: a much more frequent sequence differs by one nucleotide. The chain has TRBV18 and TRBJ1-2, with 8 positions matching TRBD1. The length of the CDR3 is 14 residues. Germline assignment: CDR1 KGHSH and CDR2 LQKENI. J lost 6 bases, V lost 2 bases, and 5 bases had no gene match. CDR3 loop: CASSPGTGVHGYTF. The CDR3 bases are TGTGCCAGCTCACCAGGGACAGGAGTCCATGGCTACACCTTC.

This chain uses TRBV3-1 with TRBJ2-3; 8 bases agree with TRBD2. The CDR3 contains 14 residues. From germline, CDR1 is LGHDT and CDR2 YNNKEL (reference sequence). After removal of 7 bases from V and 7 bases from J, the junction contained 10 bases not matched to a gene. CDR3 nucleotides: TGTGCCAGCAACTCAGCGGGAGACTCATATACGCAGTATTTT. Its protein product is CASNSAGDSYTQYF.

The table lists this clone with a few counts. The gene calls are TRBV2 and TRBJ2-7; weak D call: TRBD2 (5 bases). Germline assignment: CDR1 SNHLY and CDR2 FYNNEI. V was clipped by 3 bases and J by 7 bases, with 16 bases between them. The CDR3 contains 14 residues. The CDR3 is CASSDSDCSWEQYF. DNA for the CDR3: TGTGCCAGCAGTGATTCGGACTGTAGTTGGGAGCAGTACTTC. The full variable domain, its missing parts supplied by reference TRBV2 and TRBJ2-7, is EPEVTQTPSHQVTQMGQEVILRCVPISNHLYFYWYRQILGQKVEFLVSFYNNEISEKSEIFDDQFSVERPDGSNFTLKIRSTKLEDSAMYFCASSDSDCSWEQYFGPGTRLTVT.

This clone showed up many times. The J gene is TRBJ2-2, the V gene TRBV7-2; D uncertain. V lost 3 bases and J 8 bases, leaving 7 bases between the germline ends. This CDR3 contains 12 residues. Looked up from germline, CDR1 is SGHTA and CDR2 is FQGNSA. CDR3 DNA: TGTGCCAGCAGCTTTGGGTTTGGGGAGCTGTTTTTT. Translated: CASSFGFGELFF. The whole variable domain, filled in from reference TRBV7-2 and TRBJ2-2, reads GAGVSQSPSNKVTEKGKDVELRCDPISGHTALYWYRQSLGQGLEFLIYFQGNSAPDKSGLPSDRFSAERTGGSVSTLTIQRTQQEDSAVYLCASSFGFGELFFGEGSRLTVL.

This clone was detected many times. The genes are TRBV2 and TRBJ2-7; the D call may be TRBD1 or TRBD2 (5 bases each). Per germline, CDR1 SNHLY and CDR2 FYNNEI. CDR3 length: 12 amino acids. Trimming removed 3 bases at V and 6 bases at J, with 9 bases between. The CDR3 DNA follows: TGTGCCAGCAGTGAGATTGGGGGCGAGCAGTACTTC. Amino acids: CASSEIGGEQYF.

This clone was seen at least ten times. The chain uses TRBV7-9 and TRBJ2-5; D may match TRBD1 or TRBD2 (7 bases each). Trimming took 4 bases from V and 1 from J, leaving 16 bases between them. This CDR3 comprises 16 residues. Per germline, CDR1 SEHNR and CDR2 FQNEAQ (reference sequence). This chain's CDR3 is CASSSPGRGLQETQYF. CDR3 DNA sequence: TGTGCCAGCAGCTCCCCGGGGAGGGGGCTCCAAGAGACCCAGTACTTC.

This clone was detected only a few times. This could be a read error, since a much larger clone is one nucleotide away. The V and J genes are TRBV7-6 and TRBJ2-5, with a possible D match to TRBD1 (7 bases). V lost 5 bases to trimming and J lost 1 base, with 17 bases between them. From germline, CDR1 is SGHVS and CDR2 FNYEAQ. This CDR3 is built from 16 residues. CDR3 DNA: TGTGCCAGCAGCCTAGGGGGCTACGGGGGCCAAGAGACCCAGTACTTC. Encoded protein: CASSLGGYGGQETQYF.

This clone was seen ten or more times. This chain joins TRBV19 and TRBJ1-1; 7 bases match TRBD1. Germline-derived CDR1 and CDR2 are LNHDA and SQIVND (reference sequence). Trimming took 4 bases from V and 7 from J; bases not matched to a gene: 12. There are 15 residues in the CDR3. CDR3 sequence: CASSTHNTGAGEAFF. CDR3 in DNA: TGTGCCAGTAGTACCCACAACACAGGGGCGGGTGAAGCTTTCTTT.

At least ten counts were recorded for this clone. The chain couples TRBV9 to TRBJ2-2, with 7 bases fitting TRBD2. Germline CDR1 is SGDLS and CDR2 is YYNGEE. V trimming: 7 bases; J trimming: 7 bases; junction bases outside the gene matches: 7. The CDR3 consists of 13 residues. The CDR3 here is CASSGLVGGELFF. The CDR3 region has the DNA TGTGCCAGCTCCGGACTAGTTGGCGGGGAGCTGTTTTTT.

In this sample, this clone turned up many times. The V call is TRBV11-1, the J call TRBJ2-2, with 12 bases fitting TRBD1. After removal of 5 bases from V and 6 bases from J, the junction contained 10 bases not matched to a gene. The length of the CDR3 is 17 residues. Germline V gives CDR1 SGHAT, CDR2 FQDESV (reference sequence). CDR3 protein: CASSPPAGTGGSGELFF. The CDR3 DNA sequence: TGTGCCAGCAGCCCCCCGGCGGGGACAGGGGGCTCCGGGGAGCTGTTTTTT. The full variable domain, rest sourced from reference TRBV11-1 and TRBJ2-2, is EAEVAQSPRYKITEKSQAVAFWCDPISGHATLYWYRQILGQGPELLVQFQDESVVDDSQLPKDRFSAERLKGVDSTLKIQPAELGDSAMYLCASSPPAGTGGSGELFFGEGSRLTVL.

This clone was counted at least ten times. The CDR3, as DNA: TGTGCCAGCAGTTATCCCGGACTGGGGCAGTTCTTC. Translated, it gives CASSYPGLGQFF. The V gene is TRBV6-5, the J gene TRBJ2-1; weak D call: TRBD2 (5 bases). V dropped 3 bases and J dropped 12 bases, with 12 bases sitting between them. CDR1 and CDR2 (germline): MNHEY, SVGAGI. This CDR3 has 12 amino acids.

The chain combines TRBV24-1 with TRBJ2-1, with 7 bases aligning to TRBD2. J gave up 5 bases and V 5 bases, and 14 bases lay outside the gene matches. This CDR3 contains 17 residues. The germline V gene has CDR1 KGHDR and CDR2 SFDVKD. In nucleotides, the CDR3 is TGTGCCACCAGTGCCCCTTCGGGCGGGAGCTTCAACAATGAGCAGTTCTTC. Its protein is CATSAPSGGSFNNEQFF.

The V call is TRBV12-3 or TRBV12-4, the J call TRBJ2-7; D possibly matches TRBD1 or TRBD2 (6 bases each). The CDR3 is 14 amino acids. V was clipped by 5 bases and J by 7 bases, with 18 bases between them. The CDR3 reads CASSGGGESEEQYF. The CDR3 coding sequence is TGTGCCAGCAGTGGGGGCGGGGAATCAGAGGAGCAGTACTTC.

This clone has at least ten counts. J is TRBJ2-7 and V is TRBV7-8, with 7 bases aligning to TRBD2. V shed 5 bases and J 1 base; nucleotides not matched to a gene: 20. The V gene's germline CDR1 is SGHVS and CDR2 FQNEAQ. The CDR3 extends over 19 amino acids. CDR3 nucleotide sequence: TGTGCCAGCAGCCACACCCCCTCGCGCAGCGGGGAGCATTCCTACGAGCAGTACTTC. Its translation is CASSHTPSRSGEHSYEQYF.

This clone has at least ten counts. The V gene is TRBV6-2 or TRBV6-3, the J gene TRBJ1-5; no clear D gene. Between the trimmed V and J ends, which lost 2 bases and 6 bases, there was a span of 8 bases. The CDR3 consists of 13 residues. Germline CDR1 is MNHEY and CDR2 is SVGEGT. CDR3 region: CASSYMEAQPQHF. CDR3 bases: TGTGCCAGCAGTTACATGGAGGCTCAGCCCCAGCATTTT.

This clone is labeled as medium-sized. The chain uses TRBV11-2 and TRBJ2-1; no clear D. The CDR3 is 14 residues long. The V gene's germline CDR1 is SGHAT and CDR2 FQNNGV. Trimming removed 1 base from V and 5 bases from J, with 9 bases in between. The CDR3 reads CASSLGVVDNEQFF. The CDR3 region has the DNA TGTGCCAGCAGCTTAGGCGTGGTAGACAATGAGCAGTTCTTC. Together with reference TRBV11-2 and TRBJ2-1, the CDR3 gives the full variable domain: EAGVAQSPRYKIIEKRQSVAFWCNPISGHATLYWYQQILGQGPKLLIQFQNNGVVDDSQLPKDRFSAERLKGVDSTLKIQPAKLEDSAVYLCASSLGVVDNEQFFGPGTRLTVL.

This clone was seen ten or more times. The V gene is TRBV11-3, the J gene TRBJ2-1; D is perhaps TRBD2 (5 bases). In germline, CDR1 is SGHNT, CDR2 YENEEA. The V end was cut by 4 bases, the J end by 9 bases, with 16 bases between. The CDR3 is made up of 14 amino acids. This chain's CDR3 is CASSSPPSILEQFF. CDR3 sequence (DNA): TGTGCCAGCAGCTCCCCTCCTAGCATTCTTGAGCAGTTCTTC.

The sample holds many counts of this clone. The CDR3 DNA reads TGTGCCAGCAGCTCTTTAGACAGGGGGAGACCTTATGGCTACACCTTC. Protein: CASSSLDRGRPYGYTF. The chain carries TRBV5-4 and TRBJ1-2, with 9 bases identical to TRBD1. V was pared by 3 bases and J by 5 bases, with 11 bases of the junction left unmatched. CDR1 is SGHNT, CDR2 YYREEE, per germline (reference sequence). The CDR3 has 16 residues.

This clone was counted only a few times. A clone one base away is much larger, so this may be a read error. Other nucleotide sequences from this sample produce the same CDR3. The rearrangement links TRBV3-1 to TRBJ2-5, with 9 nucleotides matching TRBD2. This CDR3 has 15 residues. Germline CDR1 is LGHDT and CDR2 is YNNKEL (reference sequence). The CDR3 DNA follows: TGTGCCAGCAGCACGCGTGGACCTAGCGGGGAGACCCAGTATTTC. This encodes CASSTRGPSGETQYF.

The gene calls are TRBV20-1 and TRBJ2-1, with D possibly TRBD2 on 6 matching bases. Trimming removed 3 bases at V and 4 bases at J, with 19 bases between. Germline-derived CDR1 and CDR2 are DFQATT and SNEGSKA (reference sequence). This CDR3 is 16 amino acids long. CDR3 loop: CSARWELAHGYNEQFF. The CDR3 nucleotides are TGCAGTGCTAGGTGGGAGCTAGCGCACGGTTACAATGAGCAGTTCTTC.